This T cell receptor beta chain was found in a study of Tregs in tolerant kidney transplant recipients. Profiled with immunoSEQ multiplex PCR; TCRdb holds only in-frame clones, not every one. The profile shows around 52,000 clones, around four fifths of them singletons. Germline CDR1 SGDLS, CDR2 YYNGEE. The CDR3 runs to 15 residues. Trimming removed 3 bases from V and 6 bases from J; junction bases left unmatched: 9. The sample was CD4+ T cells from blood. This TCR was sampled from a human donor in good health. This sequence joins TRBV9 and TRBJ2-7; 10 nucleotides agree with TRBD1. As DNA, the CDR3 is TGTGCCAGCAGCGCCCAACCGGGACAGGGGTTCGAGCAGTACTTC. It specifies CASSAQPGQGFEQYF.